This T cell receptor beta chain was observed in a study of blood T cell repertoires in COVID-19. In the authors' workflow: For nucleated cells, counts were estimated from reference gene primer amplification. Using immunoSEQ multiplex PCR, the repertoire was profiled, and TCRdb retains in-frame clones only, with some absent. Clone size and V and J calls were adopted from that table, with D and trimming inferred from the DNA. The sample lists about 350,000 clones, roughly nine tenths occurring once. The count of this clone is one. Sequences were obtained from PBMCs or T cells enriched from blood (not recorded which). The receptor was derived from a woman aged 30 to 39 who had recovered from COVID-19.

CDR3 sequence reads: CASSLAWRANTEAFF. CDR3 bases: TGTGCCAGCAGCCTTGCTTGGAGGGCAAACACTGAAGCTTTCTTT. This rearrangement joins TRBV7-9 to TRBJ1-1; D gene uncertain. The CDR3 covers 15 residues. Per the germline V gene, CDR1 is SEHNR and CDR2 is FQNEAQ (reference sequence). V shed 5 bases and J shed 2 bases, with 15 bases lying between them.